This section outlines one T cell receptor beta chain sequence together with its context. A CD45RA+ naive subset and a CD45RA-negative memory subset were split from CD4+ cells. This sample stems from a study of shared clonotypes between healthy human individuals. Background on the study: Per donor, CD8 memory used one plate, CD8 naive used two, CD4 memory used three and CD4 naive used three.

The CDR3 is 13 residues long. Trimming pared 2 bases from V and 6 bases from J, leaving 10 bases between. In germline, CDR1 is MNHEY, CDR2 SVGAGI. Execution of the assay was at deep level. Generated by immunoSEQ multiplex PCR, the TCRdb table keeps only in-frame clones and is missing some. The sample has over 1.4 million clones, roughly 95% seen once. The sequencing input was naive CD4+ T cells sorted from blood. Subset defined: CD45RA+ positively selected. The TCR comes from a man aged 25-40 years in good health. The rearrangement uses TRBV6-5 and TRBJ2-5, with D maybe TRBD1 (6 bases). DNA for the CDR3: TGTGCCAGCAGTTACCCAGGGGTTCAGACCCAGTACTTC. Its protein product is CASSYPGVQTQYF.